This record covers a single T cell receptor beta chain. Sequencing used immunoSEQ multiplex PCR; TCRdb keeps in-frame clones, though not all of them. The data contain about 25,000 clones, 75% of them singletons. The CDR3 extends over 15 amino acids. From germline, CDR1 is KGHSH and CDR2 LQKENI. V shed 3 bases and J 3 bases; nucleotides not matched to a gene: 6. The sort gate was single viable CD3+CD4+CD8-CD45RO+ cells for memory CD4+ T cells. Positive selection with CD4 microbeads enriched total CD4+ T cells. This entry is derived from a study of memory CD4+ T cells and cytomegalovirus serostatus. Whole-study context: Of the healthy Belgian adults, several were CMV seropositive and 24 seronegative.

Sequencing was done on a sample of memory CD4+ T cells from blood. The chain recombines TRBV18 with TRBJ1-1; the match to TRBD1 covers 8 bases. The TCR sequence derives from an adult in good health and CMV-seronegative. The CDR3 loop reads CASSPIRGQDTEAFF. CDR3 DNA: TGTGCCAGCTCACCGATTCGGGGACAGGACACTGAAGCTTTCTTT.